This T cell receptor beta chain was captured by sequencing in a study of graft-versus-host responses after intestinal transplantation. Study at large: Isolated intestinal, liver-intestinal, or multivisceral transplants were what recipients had.

Assay: immunoSEQ multiplex PCR; the TCRdb copy retains only in-frame clones and omits some. The repertoire consists of over 65,000 clones, with approximately 90% occurring once and the leading ten covering about 7.3%. A remark on this clone: The antigen is unknown.

Source: unstimulated CD8+ T cells sorted from spleen or lymph node cells, taken before transplant. The TCR sequence derives from a human donor who was the organ donor for an intestinal transplant.

The CDR3 spells CASSGGDMNTEAFF. The CDR3 DNA reads as TGCGCCAGCAGTGGGGGGGATATGAACACTGAAGCTTTCTTT. V is TRBV10-1 and J is TRBJ1-1, with a possible D match to TRBD1 (5 bases). CDR3 length: 14 residues. V was pared by 4 bases and J by 0 bases, with 9 bases between. The germline V gene has CDR1 WNHNN and CDR2 SYGVQD (reference sequence).